Listed below are T cell receptor beta chains from one sample, sequenced in a study of T cells in Graves' hyperthyroidism and ophthalmopathy. TCRdb re-analysed the multiplex PCR reads in MiXCR, keeping a single row per CDR3 protein. This table holds under 750,000 distinct CDR3 sequences, about 17% found once. Source material: blood. The origin of the receptors is a woman aged 45-59 years with Graves' hyperthyroidism that later progressed to Graves' ophthalmopathy. The CDR3 runs from the conserved cysteine through the conserved F or W. The D gene is left open where the match is weak. Part of the rows lack a size; the others show once, few, many or a class for expanded clones.

d_call: -; clone_size: -; j_call: TRBJ1-1; v_call: TRBV19; cdr3_aa: CASSISDRQNTEAFF; cdr3_nt: TGTGCCAGTAGTATATCCGACAGGCAGAACACTGAAGCTTTCTTT
d_call: -; clone_size: few; j_call: TRBJ1-6; v_call: TRBV12-3/TRBV12-4; cdr3_aa: CASSQDGYNSPLHF; cdr3_nt: TGTGCCAGCAGCCAGGACGGCTATAATTCACCCCTCCACTTT
d_call: -; clone_size: many; j_call: TRBJ1-5; v_call: TRBV7-8; cdr3_aa: CASSLGVFSQPQHF; cdr3_nt: TGTGCCAGCAGCTTAGGGGTATTCAGTCAGCCCCAGCATTTT
d_call: TRBD2; clone_size: -; j_call: TRBJ2-7; v_call: TRBV20-1; cdr3_aa: CSAPTGSGGAYEQYF; cdr3_nt: TGCAGTGCTCCCACGGGTAGCGGGGGGGCCTACGAGCAGTACTTC
d_call: TRBD2; clone_size: -; j_call: TRBJ2-7; v_call: TRBV7-9; cdr3_aa: CASSPLAGGFVEQYF; cdr3_nt: TGTGCCAGCAGCCCACTAGCGGGGGGGTTTGTCGAGCAGTACTTC
d_call: -; clone_size: -; j_call: TRBJ2-3; v_call: TRBV20-1; cdr3_aa: CSAGFVRLGTDTQYF; cdr3_nt: TGCAGTGCTGGGTTTGTAAGATTAGGAACAGATACGCAGTATTTT
d_call: TRBD2; clone_size: -; j_call: TRBJ2-1; v_call: TRBV7-2; cdr3_aa: CATSWEGNEQFF; cdr3_nt: TGTGCCACCTCATGGGAGGGAAATGAGCAGTTCTTC
d_call: -; clone_size: -; j_call: TRBJ1-1; v_call: TRBV14; cdr3_aa: CASSQEYREGPTEAFF; cdr3_nt: TGTGCCAGCAGCCAAGAATACAGGGAAGGACCAACCGAAGCTTTCTTT
d_call: -; clone_size: few; j_call: TRBJ1-5; v_call: TRBV9; cdr3_aa: CASSVGSRLGPQHF; cdr3_nt: TGTGCCAGCAGCGTAGGATCGAGGCTGGGGCCCCAGCATTTT
d_call: -; clone_size: -; j_call: TRBJ1-5; v_call: TRBV6-1; cdr3_aa: CASSKLTGGFGNQPQHF; cdr3_nt: TGTGCCAGCAGCAAACTAACGGGGGGTTTCGGCAATCAGCCCCAGCATTTT
d_call: -; clone_size: few; j_call: TRBJ1-5; v_call: TRBV20-1; cdr3_aa: CSARLPRGTRDQPQHF; cdr3_nt: TGCAGTGCTAGACTACCACGGGGGACCCGGGATCAGCCCCAGCATTTT
d_call: TRBD1; clone_size: many; j_call: TRBJ2-2; v_call: TRBV5-1; cdr3_aa: CASRDRENTGELFF; cdr3_nt: TGCGCCAGCCGGGACAGGGAGAACACCGGGGAGCTGTTTTTT
d_call: -; clone_size: many; j_call: TRBJ1-2; v_call: TRBV12-3/TRBV12-4; cdr3_aa: CASSTLPGGGYGYTF; cdr3_nt: TGTGCCAGCAGTACCCTCCCCGGGGGAGGGTATGGCTACACCTTC
d_call: -; clone_size: -; j_call: TRBJ1-2; v_call: TRBV10-3; cdr3_aa: CAINSQGVANYGYTF; cdr3_nt: TGTGCCATCAACTCACAGGGAGTAGCTAACTATGGCTACACCTTC
d_call: -; clone_size: -; j_call: TRBJ2-3; v_call: TRBV20-1; cdr3_aa: CSAKGSLFTDTQYF; cdr3_nt: TGCAGTGCAAAAGGATCCTTGTTCACAGATACGCAGTATTTT
d_call: TRBD2; clone_size: -; j_call: TRBJ2-7; v_call: TRBV14; cdr3_aa: CASSQGLAGPLISYEQYF; cdr3_nt: TGTGCCAGCAGCCAGGGACTAGCGGGACCTCTTATCTCCTACGAGCAGTACTTC
d_call: -; clone_size: few; j_call: TRBJ2-7; v_call: TRBV5-4; cdr3_aa: CASSSLGGGLSYEQYF; cdr3_nt: TGTGCCAGCAGCTCCCTCGGCGGGGGCCTCTCCTACGAGCAGTACTTC
d_call: -; clone_size: many; j_call: TRBJ1-1; v_call: TRBV7-8; cdr3_aa: CASSLSGRSEAFF; cdr3_nt: TGTGCCAGCAGCTTATCCGGGCGGAGTGAAGCTTTCTTT
d_call: -; clone_size: few; j_call: TRBJ2-1; v_call: TRBV18; cdr3_aa: CASSPGQGLSNEQFF; cdr3_nt: TGTGCCAGCTCACCGGGCCAGGGTTTGAGCAATGAGCAGTTCTTC
d_call: -; clone_size: -; j_call: TRBJ1-5; v_call: TRBV15; cdr3_aa: CATSRDVGPGQPQHF; cdr3_nt: TGTGCCACCAGCAGAGATGTCGGGCCTGGGCAGCCCCAGCATTTT